Below are 10 T cell receptor beta chains sequenced from a single sample in a study of blood T cell repertoires in COVID-19. TCRdb's table, derived via immunoSEQ multiplex PCR, lists solely in-frame clones and lacks some. The sample yields 200,000 to 250,000 clones, roughly four fifths seen once. Specimen: PBMCs or T cells enriched from blood (not recorded which). These receptors all stem from a woman between 35 and 50 years old with acute COVID-19.

The chain combines TRBV11-2 with TRBJ1-4; D is possibly TRBD1 (5 bases). The CDR3 loop spans 15 amino acids. Trimming pared 2 bases from V and 4 bases from J, leaving 11 bases between. The germline V gene has CDR1 SGHAT and CDR2 FQNNGV. The chain's CDR3 is CASSLSGQDNEKLFF. The CDR3 region has the DNA TGTGCCAGCAGCTTAAGTGGACAAGATAATGAAAAACTGTTTTTT.

J is TRBJ1-3 and V is TRBV6-5, with TRBD1 as a possible D gene (5 bases). V was cut by 5 bases and J by 1 base, with 12 bases left in between. This CDR3 contains 15 residues. Looked up from germline, CDR1 is MNHEY and CDR2 is SVGAGI. Here the CDR3 reads CASSLDRASGNTIYF. For the CDR3, the DNA is TGTGCCAGCAGTCTTGACAGAGCATCTGGAAACACCATATATTTT.

The CDR3 protein is CASRGWDRFSGNTIYF. The CDR3 region has the DNA TGTGCCAGCAGGGGTTGGGACAGATTCTCTGGAAACACCATATATTTT. V gene TRBV28 combines with J gene TRBJ1-3; the match to TRBD1 covers 7 bases. Germline CDR1 is MDHEN and CDR2 is SYDVKM. The CDR3 has 16 residues. With 6 bases clipped from V and 0 bases from J, the junction kept 8 bases outside the gene matches.

The chain uses TRBV27 and TRBJ2-7; 9 nucleotides match TRBD1. V lost 6 bases and J lost 2; bases outside the gene matches: 8. This CDR3 is built from 15 residues. Germline V gene data show CDR1 as MNHEY and CDR2 as SMNVEV (reference sequence). CDR3 in amino acids: CASSLRQGDTYEQYF. DNA of the CDR3: TGTGCCAGCAGCCTAAGACAGGGGGACACCTACGAGCAGTACTTC.

This clone occurred a few times. The rearrangement links TRBV7-9 to TRBJ1-2; possible D gene TRBD1, 6 bases. Germline CDR1 reads SEHNR; CDR2 reads FQNEAQ (reference sequence). The CDR3 is 14 residues long. Trimming took 0 bases from V and 4 from J, leaving 9 bases between them. The CDR3 DNA reads TGTGCCAGCAGCTTAGCCGGACAGCCCTATGGCTACACCTTC. Residues: CASSLAGQPYGYTF. The full variable domain, rest sourced from reference TRBV7-9 and TRBJ1-2, is DTGVSQNPRHKITKRGQNVTFRCDPISEHNRLYWYRQTLGQGPEFLTYFQNEAQLEKSRLLSDRFSAERPKGSFSTLEIQRTEQGDSAMYLCASSLAGQPYGYTFGSGTRLTVV.

This clone was counted a single time. The chain uses TRBV7-3 and TRBJ1-6; D remains unclear. Germline CDR1 and CDR2: SGHTA and FQGTGA. The V end lost 4 bases, the J end lost 6 bases, and 7 bases lay between the germline ends. The CDR3 sequence is 13 residues long. The CDR3 protein is CASSSQVNSPLHF. The CDR3 DNA reads as TGTGCCAGCAGCTCCCAGGTTAATTCACCCCTCCACTTT.

The gene calls are TRBV14 and TRBJ1-2; no reliable D call. CDR3 length equals 13 residues. CDR1 SGHDN and CDR2 FVKESK come from the germline V gene. Trimming took 4 bases from V and 6 from J, leaving 12 bases between them. CDR3 region: CASSPQMRNGYTF. The DNA for the CDR3 is TGTGCCAGCAGCCCGCAGATGCGGAATGGCTACACCTTC.

CDR3 coding DNA: TGTGCCAGCTCACCAGACAGTGGCTATGGCTACACCTTC. It specifies CASSPDSGYGYTF. This chain connects TRBV18 to TRBJ1-2; perhaps TRBD1 as D (5 bases). The length of the CDR3 is 13 residues. CDR1 is KGHSH and CDR2 is LQKENI in the germline V gene. The V end lost 2 bases, the J end lost 4 bases, and 8 bases lay between the germline ends.

The genes are TRBV9 and TRBJ2-3; 10 bases line up with TRBD2. Germline V gives CDR1 SGDLS, CDR2 YYNGEE. The J segment lost 1 base and the V segment lost 2 bases, leaving 4 bases of the junction unmatched. This CDR3 has 16 amino acids. In nucleotides, the CDR3 is TGTGCCAGCAGCGTTTCCCTAGCGGGGGGCACAGATACGCAGTATTTT. This sequence encodes CASSVSLAGGTDTQYF.

V gene TRBV30 combines with J gene TRBJ1-5, with 12 bases lining up with TRBD1. CDR3 length: 20 amino acids. V lost 2 bases and J lost 0; bases outside the gene matches: 14. CDR1 and CDR2 from the germline V gene are GTSNPN and SVGIG (reference sequence). The CDR3 loop is CAWSPKSSGTGGFSNQPQHF. CDR3 nucleotide sequence: TGTGCCTGGAGTCCAAAATCGTCCGGGACAGGGGGCTTTAGCAATCAGCCCCAGCATTTT.